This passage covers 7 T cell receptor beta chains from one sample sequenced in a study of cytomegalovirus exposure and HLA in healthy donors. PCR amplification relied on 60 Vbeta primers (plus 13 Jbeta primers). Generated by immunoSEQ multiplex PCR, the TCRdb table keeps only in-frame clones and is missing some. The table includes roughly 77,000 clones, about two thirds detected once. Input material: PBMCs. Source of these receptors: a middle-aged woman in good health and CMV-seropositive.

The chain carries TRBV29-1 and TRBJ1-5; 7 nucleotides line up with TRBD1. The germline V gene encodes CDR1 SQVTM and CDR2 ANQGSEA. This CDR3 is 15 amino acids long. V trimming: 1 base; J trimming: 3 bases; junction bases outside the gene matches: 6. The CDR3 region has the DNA TGCAGCGTTGAAGTTACAGGGGAACCCAATCAGCCCCAGCATTTT. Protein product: CSVEVTGEPNQPQHF.

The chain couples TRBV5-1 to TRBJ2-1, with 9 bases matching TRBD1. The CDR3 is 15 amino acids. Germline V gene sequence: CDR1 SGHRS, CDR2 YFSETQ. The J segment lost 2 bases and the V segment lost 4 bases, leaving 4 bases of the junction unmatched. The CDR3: CASSPGQGTYNEQFF. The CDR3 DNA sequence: TGCGCCAGCAGCCCCGGACAGGGGACCTACAATGAGCAGTTCTTC.

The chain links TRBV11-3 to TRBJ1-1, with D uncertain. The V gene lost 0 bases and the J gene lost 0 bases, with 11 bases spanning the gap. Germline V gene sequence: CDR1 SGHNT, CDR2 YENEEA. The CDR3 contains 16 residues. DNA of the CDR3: TGTGCCAGCAGCTTAGAAGGCGGGCGTCTGAACACTGAAGCTTTCTTT. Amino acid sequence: CASSLEGGRLNTEAFF.

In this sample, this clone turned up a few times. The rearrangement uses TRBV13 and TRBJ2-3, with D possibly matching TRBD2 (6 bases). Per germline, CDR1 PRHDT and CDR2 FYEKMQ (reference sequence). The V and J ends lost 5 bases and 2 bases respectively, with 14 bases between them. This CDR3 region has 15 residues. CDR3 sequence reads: CASSIGGSLTDTQYF. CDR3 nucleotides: TGTGCCAGCAGCATTGGGGGGTCGCTCACAGATACGCAGTATTTT.

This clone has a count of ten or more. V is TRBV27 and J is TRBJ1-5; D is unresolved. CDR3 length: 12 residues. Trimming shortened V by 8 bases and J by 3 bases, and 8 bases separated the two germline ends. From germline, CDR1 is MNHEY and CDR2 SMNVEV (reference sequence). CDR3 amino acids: CASHRDNQPQHF. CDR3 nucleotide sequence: TGTGCCAGCCATCGGGACAATCAGCCCCAGCATTTT.

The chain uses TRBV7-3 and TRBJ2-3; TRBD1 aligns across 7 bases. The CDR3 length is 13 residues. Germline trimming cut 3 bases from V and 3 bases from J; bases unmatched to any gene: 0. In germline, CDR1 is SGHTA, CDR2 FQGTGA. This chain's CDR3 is CASSLGQTDTQYF. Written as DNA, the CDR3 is TGTGCCAGCAGCTTGGGACAGACAGATACGCAGTATTTT.

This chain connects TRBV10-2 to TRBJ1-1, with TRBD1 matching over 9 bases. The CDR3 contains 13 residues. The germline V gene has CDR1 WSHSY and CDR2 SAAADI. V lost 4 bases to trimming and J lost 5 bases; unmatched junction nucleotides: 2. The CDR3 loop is CASSGTGETEAFF. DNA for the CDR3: TGCGCCAGCAGTGGGACAGGGGAAACTGAAGCTTTCTTT.